This T cell receptor beta chain was captured in a study of CD8+CD57+ T cells in acquired aplastic anemia. Genomic DNA, the template, was used for profiling of the TCR beta VDJ and CDR3. TCRdb independently ran MiXCR on the reads; one entry per CDR3 protein. The sample lists about 160,000 distinct CDR3 sequences, about 50% occurring once. Patients sequenced had flow cytometry evidence of CD8+CD57+ cell expansion. Points on this clonotype: This may stem from a read error, because a much larger clone lies one nucleotide away.

V was cut by 0 bases and J by 5 bases, with 14 bases left in between. There are 15 residues in the CDR3. Per the germline V gene, CDR1 is SNHLY and CDR2 is FYNNEI. The chain is built from TRBV2 and TRBJ2-7, with D tentatively TRBD2 (6 bases). This TCR derives from a human donor with aplastic anemia. Sequenced input: sorted CD4+, CD8+, or CD8+CD57+ T cells (not recorded which) from PBMCs. The DNA for the CDR3 is TGTGCCAGCAGTGAAGCGCGGGACCTAGTCCACGAGCAGTACTTC. It is translated as CASSEARDLVHEQYF.